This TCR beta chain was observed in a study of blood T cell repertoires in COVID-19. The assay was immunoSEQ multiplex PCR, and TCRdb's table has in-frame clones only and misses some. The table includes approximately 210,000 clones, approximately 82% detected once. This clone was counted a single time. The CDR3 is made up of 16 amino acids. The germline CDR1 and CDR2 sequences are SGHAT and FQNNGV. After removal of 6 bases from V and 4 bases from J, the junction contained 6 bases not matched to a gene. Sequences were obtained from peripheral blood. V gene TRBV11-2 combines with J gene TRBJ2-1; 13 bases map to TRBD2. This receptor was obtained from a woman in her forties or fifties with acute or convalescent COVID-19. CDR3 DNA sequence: TGTGCCAGCAGACAGACTAGCGGGAGGAGTTACAATGAGCAGTTCTTC. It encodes CASRQTSGRSYNEQFF.